The rows below give T cell receptor beta chains drawn from one sample of a study of blood T cell repertoires in COVID-19. Method: immunoSEQ multiplex PCR; TCRdb's copy keeps in-frame clones and lacks some. This table holds 55,000 to 65,000 clones, just over 85% found once. Sample: peripheral blood. These receptor sequences come from a man aged 55 to 69 with acute or convalescent COVID-19. The CDR3 runs from the conserved cysteine through the conserved F or W. A D gene is named only where the DNA matches it firmly.

J: TRBJ2-1
V: TRBV11-1
D: NA
CDR3: CASSPRSDEQFF
DNA: TGTGCCAGCAGCCCCCGGAGTGATGAGCAGTTCTTC

J: TRBJ1-1
V: TRBV30
D: TRBD1
CDR3: CAWGDRRMAEAFF
DNA: TGTGCCTGGGGGGACAGAAGAATGGCTGAAGCTTTCTTT

J: TRBJ1-2
V: TRBV5-1
D: TRBD1
CDR3: CASSPAPGGEGVYGYTF
DNA: TGCGCCAGCAGCCCAGCCCCAGGGGGCGAAGGAGTCTATGGCTACACCTTC

J: TRBJ2-5
V: TRBV30
D: TRBD1
CDR3: CAWSVHGTGIWETQYF
DNA: TGTGCCTGGAGTGTACACGGGACAGGGATATGGGAGACCCAGTACTTC

J: TRBJ1-1
V: TRBV28
D: TRBD1
CDR3: CASTAAGGARTEAFF
DNA: TGTGCCAGCACCGCGGCAGGGGGCGCTAGGACTGAAGCTTTCTTT

J: TRBJ2-7
V: TRBV15
D: TRBD1
CDR3: CATSRPPGQGLLGEQYF
DNA: TGTGCCACCAGCAGACCCCCCGGACAGGGGCTCCTAGGCGAGCAGTACTTC

J: TRBJ2-2
V: TRBV2
D: TRBD2
CDR3: CASSVGSGRGAGELFF
DNA: TGTGCCAGCAGTGTGGGTAGCGGGAGGGGAGCCGGGGAGCTGTTTTTT

J: TRBJ1-1
V: TRBV7-3
D: NA
CDR3: CASSLSGNTEAFF
DNA: TGTGCCAGCAGCTTATCGGGGAACACTGAAGCTTTCTTT

J: TRBJ1-4
V: TRBV4-1
D: NA
CDR3: CASSRGEANEKLFF
DNA: TGCGCCAGCAGTCGGGGGGAGGCTAATGAAAAACTGTTTTTT

J: TRBJ2-7
V: TRBV2
D: TRBD2
CDR3: CASSGLAGEGHEQYF
DNA: TGTGCCAGCAGTGGTTTAGCGGGAGAGGGCCACGAGCAGTACTTC

J: TRBJ1-1
V: TRBV18
D: TRBD1
CDR3: CASSDRGNTEAFF
DNA: TGTGCCAGCTCCGACAGGGGGAACACTGAAGCTTTCTTT

J: TRBJ2-1
V: TRBV28
D: NA
CDR3: CASSPRDEQFF
DNA: TGTGCCAGCAGTCCACGAGATGAGCAGTTCTTC

J: TRBJ2-3
V: TRBV24-1
D: NA
CDR3: CATSDRSQTDTQYF
DNA: TGTGCCACCAGTGACCGGTCGCAAACAGATACGCAGTATTTT

J: TRBJ2-7
V: TRBV6-6
D: NA
CDR3: CARTARRSYEQYF
DNA: TGTGCCAGGACCGCCCGTCGGAGCTACGAGCAGTACTTC

J: TRBJ2-1
V: TRBV18
D: TRBD2
CDR3: CASSPPPPLAGVGDEQFF
DNA: TGTGCCAGCTCACCTCCCCCCCCTCTAGCGGGAGTCGGCGATGAGCAGTTCTTC

J: TRBJ2-7
V: TRBV28
D: TRBD2
CDR3: CASSSGTSGTYYEQYF
DNA: TGTGCCAGCAGTTCAGGGACTAGCGGGACCTACTACGAGCAGTACTTC

J: TRBJ1-2
V: TRBV5-1
D: NA
CDR3: CASSLPTTNYGYTF
DNA: TGCGCCAGCAGCCTGCCGACTACTAACTATGGCTACACCTTC